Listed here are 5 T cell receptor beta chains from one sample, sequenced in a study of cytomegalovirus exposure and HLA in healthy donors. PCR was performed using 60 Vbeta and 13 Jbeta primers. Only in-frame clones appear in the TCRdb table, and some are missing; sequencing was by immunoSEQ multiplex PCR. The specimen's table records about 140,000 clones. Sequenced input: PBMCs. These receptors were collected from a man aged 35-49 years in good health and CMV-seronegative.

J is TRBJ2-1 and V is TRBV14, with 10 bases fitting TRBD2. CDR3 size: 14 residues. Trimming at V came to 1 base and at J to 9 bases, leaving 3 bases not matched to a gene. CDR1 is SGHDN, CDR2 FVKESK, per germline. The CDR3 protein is CASSQASGGPEQFF. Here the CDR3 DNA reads TGTGCCAGCAGCCAAGCTAGCGGGGGACCTGAGCAGTTCTTC.

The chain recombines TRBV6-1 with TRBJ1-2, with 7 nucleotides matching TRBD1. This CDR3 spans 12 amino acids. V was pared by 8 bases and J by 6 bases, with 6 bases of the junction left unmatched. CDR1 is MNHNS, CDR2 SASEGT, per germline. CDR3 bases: TGTGCCAGCGGAGGGCAGGGGGATGGCTACACCTTC. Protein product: CASGGQGDGYTF.

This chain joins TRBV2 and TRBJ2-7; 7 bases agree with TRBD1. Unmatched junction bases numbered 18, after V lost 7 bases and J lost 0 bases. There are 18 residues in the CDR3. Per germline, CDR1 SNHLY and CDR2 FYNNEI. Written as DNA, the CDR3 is TGTGCCAGCACTGTTTCGGGTGGGGACAGCACTTTCTCCTACGAGCAGTACTTC. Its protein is CASTVSGGDSTFSYEQYF.

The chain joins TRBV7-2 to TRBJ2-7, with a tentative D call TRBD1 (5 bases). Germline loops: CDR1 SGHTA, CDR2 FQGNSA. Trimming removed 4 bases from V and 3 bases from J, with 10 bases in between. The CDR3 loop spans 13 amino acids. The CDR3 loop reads CASSYTQGYEQYF. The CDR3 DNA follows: TGTGCCAGCAGCTACACTCAGGGCTACGAGCAGTACTTC.

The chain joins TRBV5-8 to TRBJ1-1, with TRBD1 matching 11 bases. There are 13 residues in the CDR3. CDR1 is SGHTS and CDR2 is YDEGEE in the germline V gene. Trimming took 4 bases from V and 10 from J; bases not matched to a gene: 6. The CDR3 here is CASSGTGGYGAFF. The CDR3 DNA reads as TGTGCCAGCAGCGGGACAGGGGGGTACGGAGCTTTCTTT.